Below are 30 T cell receptor beta chains sequenced from a single sample in a study of blood T cell repertoires in COVID-19. Some clones are missing from TCRdb's copy, which holds only in-frame ones; the method was immunoSEQ multiplex PCR. This sample has some 90,000 clones, with roughly 83% found just once. Sequenced: peripheral blood. The origin of the receptors is a human donor in a cohort sampled during active COVID-19.

CDR3 amino acids: CASTLRRAETQYF. As DNA, the CDR3 is TGTGCCAGCACCTTGAGAAGAGCAGAGACCCAGTACTTC. V gene TRBV7-2 combines with J gene TRBJ2-5; the D is unclear. The V end lost 7 bases, the J end lost 4 bases, and 13 bases lay between the germline ends. CDR1 and CDR2 from the germline V gene are SGHTA and FQGNSA. The CDR3 runs to 13 residues. The entire variable domain, with the rest obtained from reference TRBV7-2 and TRBJ2-5, is as follows: GAGVSQSPSNKVTEKGKDVELRCDPISGHTALYWYRQSLGQGLEFLIYFQGNSAPDKSGLPSDRFSAERTGGSVSTLTIQRTQQEDSAVYLCASTLRRAETQYFGPGTRLLVL.

The chain combines TRBV5-1 with TRBJ2-1, with 7 nucleotides matching TRBD2. V was clipped by 0 bases and J by 7 bases; unmatched bases: 7. CDR1 and CDR2 (germline): SGHRS, YFSETQ. The CDR3 has 15 residues. The CDR3 DNA is TGCGCCAGCAGCTTGGCCTCGAGGACTAGTAATGAGCAGTTCTTC. Translating gives CASSLASRTSNEQFF.

This chain joins TRBV3-1 (or the pseudogene TRBV3-2) and TRBJ1-1, with 7 bases matching TRBD1. This CDR3 is built from 15 residues. V was pared by 1 base and J by 8 bases, with 10 bases of the junction left unmatched. Germline assignment: CDR1 LGHDT and CDR2 YNNKEL (reference sequence). In DNA, the CDR3 is TGTGCCAGCAGCCAAGCCTATACAGGGGAGGTGGAAGCTTTCTTT. Amino acid sequence: CASSQAYTGEVEAFF.

The chain recombines TRBV28 with TRBJ2-5; 10 bases agree with TRBD2. The ends lost 8 bases at V and 2 bases at J; junction bases unmatched: 8. The CDR3 is made up of 15 amino acids. CDR1 is MDHEN, CDR2 SYDVKM, per germline. The CDR3 sequence: CASGHLAGDQETQYF. In DNA form, the CDR3 reads TGTGCCAGCGGTCATCTAGCGGGAGATCAAGAGACCCAGTACTTC. Full variable domain (outside the CDR3, taken from reference TRBV28 and TRBJ2-5): DVKVTQSSRYLVKRTGEKVFLECVQDMDHENMFWYRQDPGLGLRLIYFSYDVKMKEKGDIPEGYSVSREKKERFSLILESASTNQTSMYLCASGHLAGDQETQYFGPGTRLLVL.

The V gene is TRBV21-1, the J gene TRBJ1-1; TRBD1, the table's D call, was not compared with the DNA. TRBV21-1 is a documented pseudogene. The CDR3 has 14 residues. The CDR3 protein is CASSKGQGATEAFF. The CDR3 coding sequence is TGTGCCAGCAGCAAAGGGCAGGGGGCAACTGAAGCTTTCTTT.

This chain connects TRBV7-2 to TRBJ2-3; 8 nucleotides agree with TRBD2. The germline CDR1 and CDR2 sequences are SGHTA and FQGNSA. V gave up 2 bases and J gave up 4 bases; unmatched junction bases: 8. The CDR3 is made up of 16 amino acids. For the CDR3, the DNA is TGTGCCAGCAGCTTAACTAGCGGCGCGGGATCAGATACGCAGTATTTT. Amino acids: CASSLTSGAGSDTQYF.

The CDR3 protein is CASSPGTSSYNEQFF. CDR3 DNA sequence: TGCGCCAGCAGCCCAGGTACCAGCTCCTACAATGAGCAGTTCTTC. This chain joins TRBV10-2 and TRBJ2-1; D call uncertain. Trimming pared 6 bases from V and 0 bases from J, leaving 12 bases between. Germline CDR1 is WSHSY and CDR2 is SAAADI. The CDR3 sequence is 15 residues long.

The table lists this clone with a count of one. V and J are TRBV4-3 and TRBJ1-6; 7 nucleotides match TRBD1. From germline, CDR1 is LGHNA and CDR2 YSLEER. V lost 0 bases to trimming and J lost 7 bases; unmatched junction nucleotides: 18. The CDR3 length is 20 residues. The CDR3 DNA follows: TGCGCCAGCAGCCAAGATCCTCCAACTAGAATGGGACAGTCAAATTCACCCCTCCACTTT. Translated: CASSQDPPTRMGQSNSPLHF.

CDR3 protein: CASSLRDSQFGAQHF. CDR3 DNA: TGTGCCAGCAGCCTCCGGGACAGCCAATTCGGAGCCCAGCATTTT. The chain uses TRBV7-8 and TRBJ1-5; 7 nucleotides line up with TRBD1. This CDR3 has 15 residues. J gave up 11 bases and V 5 bases, and 15 bases lay outside the gene matches. From germline, CDR1 is SGHVS and CDR2 FQNEAQ.

This chain connects TRBV25-1 to TRBJ2-1, with 16 bases fitting TRBD2. CDR3 length: 18 residues. The ends lost 4 bases at V and 8 bases at J; junction bases unmatched: 11. In germline, CDR1 is MGHDK, CDR2 SYGVNS. In nucleotides, the CDR3 is TGTGCCAGCAGTGCCAATCAAGGGACTAGCGGGGGGGCCTATGAGCAGTTCTTC. Translated, it gives CASSANQGTSGGAYEQFF.

This chain joins TRBV4-2 and TRBJ2-3; maybe TRBD2 (6 bases). Trimming cost V 3 bases and J 0 bases, with 16 bases left between them. Germline lookup yields CDR1 LGHNA and CDR2 YNFKEQ. The CDR3 loop spans 17 amino acids. CDR3: CASSHRRGGESTDTQYF. CDR3 DNA: TGTGCCAGCAGCCATCGGCGAGGCGGGGAAAGCACAGATACGCAGTATTTT.

This clone was counted between two and nine times. This sequence joins TRBV29-1 and TRBJ2-2; the match to TRBD2 covers 10 bases. V was pared by 4 bases and J by 6 bases, with 8 bases of the junction left unmatched. Looked up from germline, CDR1 is SQVTM and CDR2 is ANQGSEA. This CDR3 has 15 residues. The CDR3 protein is CSVAEVAGGSGELFF. The CDR3 DNA follows: TGCAGCGTTGCTGAAGTAGCGGGAGGTTCCGGGGAGCTGTTTTTT.

This clone was counted once. The rearrangement uses TRBV3-1 (or the pseudogene TRBV3-2) and TRBJ1-1; the match to TRBD1 covers 9 bases. The V and J ends lost 5 bases and 5 bases, in that order; junction bases with no gene match: 9. This CDR3 has 15 amino acids. Germline values: CDR1 LGHDT, CDR2 YNNKEL (reference sequence). CDR3 DNA: TGTGCCAGCAGCACCTTGAACAGGGGGCTTACTGAAGCTTTCTTT. Its translation: CASSTLNRGLTEAFF.

The chain carries TRBV5-1 and TRBJ2-1, with D perhaps TRBD2 (5 bases). Trimming removed 0 bases from V and 5 bases from J, with 12 bases in between. Germline lookup yields CDR1 SGHRS and CDR2 YFSETQ. CDR3 length equals 15 residues. CDR3 coding DNA: TGCGCCAGCAGCTTGGGTGACTATGGTGACAATGAGCAGTTCTTC. It is translated as CASSLGDYGDNEQFF. The full variable domain, in which reference TRBV5-1 and TRBJ2-1 provide the parts outside the CDR3, is KAGVTQTPRYLIKTRGQQVTLSCSPISGHRSVSWYQQTPGQGLQFLFEYFSETQRNKGNFPGRFSGRQFSNSRSEMNVSTLELGDSALYLCASSLGDYGDNEQFFGPGTRLTVL.

The V and J genes are TRBV18 and TRBJ2-7; TRBD1 matches at 7 bases. Germline-derived CDR1 and CDR2 are KGHSH and LQKENI. The V segment lost 3 bases and the J segment 6 bases; nucleotides outside the gene matches: 14. This CDR3 comprises 16 residues. The CDR3 is CASSPPAGGSGGEQYF. The CDR3 region has the DNA TGTGCCAGCTCACCGCCGGCAGGGGGAAGTGGGGGCGAGCAGTACTTC.

This sequence joins TRBV5-1 and TRBJ2-7, with D hard to call. V was cut by 0 bases and J by 7 bases, with 11 bases left in between. There are 13 residues in the CDR3. Looked up from germline, CDR1 is SGHRS and CDR2 is YFSETQ. For the CDR3, the DNA is TGCGCCAGCAGCTTGGACGTGGGCAGGGAGCAGTACTTC. Its translation is CASSLDVGREQYF.

The rearrangement uses TRBV5-1 and TRBJ1-2; TRBD1 matches 9 bases. The germline V gene has CDR1 SGHRS and CDR2 YFSETQ. CDR3 length: 12 residues. The CDR3: CGSGTGIDGYTF. CDR3 nucleotides: TGCGGTTCTGGGACAGGGATCGATGGCTACACCTTC.

The chain links TRBV7-2 to TRBJ2-1, with 13 bases matching TRBD2. J was trimmed by 9 bases and V by 2 bases; bases with no gene match: 4. Germline V lookup: CDR1 SGHTA, CDR2 FQGNSA. The CDR3 totals 15 residues. This CDR3 is CASSLKLAGGPEQFF. The CDR3 DNA reads TGTGCCAGCAGCTTAAAACTAGCGGGGGGGCCTGAGCAGTTCTTC.

This chain uses TRBV3-1 (or the pseudogene TRBV3-2) with TRBJ2-5, with TRBD1 matching over 8 bases. Germline V gives CDR1 LGHDT, CDR2 YNNKEL (reference sequence). CDR3 length: 15 residues. V lost 2 bases to trimming and J lost 6 bases; unmatched junction nucleotides: 8. CDR3 region: CASSQQTGDGKTQYF. In nucleotides, the CDR3 is TGTGCCAGCAGCCAACAGACAGGGGATGGGAAGACCCAGTACTTC.

The J gene is TRBJ1-4, the V gene TRBV4-1; perhaps TRBD1 as D (6 bases). This CDR3 comprises 14 residues. Germline V gene lookup returns CDR1 MGHRA and CDR2 YSYEKL. The V gene lost 3 bases and the J gene lost 14 bases, with 19 bases spanning the gap. The CDR3 reads CASSQDRDTGYLFF. Here the CDR3 DNA reads TGCGCCAGCAGCCAGGACCGGGACACAGGATATCTGTTTTTT.

CDR3 DNA sequence: TGCGCCAGCAGCCAAGCGAGCTACGGGGAGCTGTTTTTT. Its protein is CASSQASYGELFF. The chain couples TRBV4-3 to TRBJ2-2; D is ambiguous. The CDR3 has 13 residues. The germline V and J ends were trimmed by 1 base and 7 bases, with 7 bases remaining between them. Germline lookup yields CDR1 LGHNA and CDR2 YSLEER.

The chain uses TRBV15 and TRBJ2-1; TRBD2 matches 9 bases. The length of the CDR3 is 15 residues. The germline V gene has CDR1 LNHNV and CDR2 YYDKDF (reference sequence). V trimming: 0 bases; J trimming: 8 bases; junction bases outside the gene matches: 5. CDR3 region: CATSREAGGPYEQFF. The DNA for the CDR3 is TGTGCCACCAGCAGAGAGGCGGGAGGGCCGTATGAGCAGTTCTTC.

V gene TRBV15 combines with J gene TRBJ2-3; no clear D gene. CDR1 and CDR2 from the germline V gene are LNHNV and YYDKDF (reference sequence). CDR3 length equals 13 residues. V dropped 0 bases and J dropped 6 bases, with 7 bases sitting between them. The CDR3 nucleotides are TGTGCCACCAGCAGAGATCGTCTTGATACGCAGTATTTT. It is translated as CATSRDRLDTQYF.

This clone was counted a few times. The chain uses TRBV6-2 or TRBV6-3 and TRBJ1-1, with D maybe TRBD1 (5 bases). Germline values: CDR1 MNHEY, CDR2 SVGEGT. V was shortened by 6 bases and J by 5 bases, with 13 bases between the two germline ends. The CDR3 runs 13 residues. For the CDR3, the DNA is TGTGCCAGCAGCCGCTCAAGGGGAACTGAAGCTTTCTTT. This encodes CASSRSRGTEAFF.

Turning to this clone: The junction does not match germline at one end; this may be a read error. The chain combines TRBV2 with TRBJ1-6; D is unclear. This CDR3 contains 14 residues. CDR1 is SNHLY, CDR2 FYNNEI, per germline. The CDR3 sequence: CASSAGLYDSPLHF. The DNA of the CDR3 is TGTGCCAGCAGCGCGGGCCTCTATGATTCACCCCTCCACTTT.

This clone was recorded only once. As DNA, the CDR3 is TGTGCCAGCCTGGTGGGGACAGTTAATCAGCCCCAGCATTTT. This translates into CASLVGTVNQPQHF. The chain couples TRBV28 to TRBJ1-5; the match to TRBD1 covers 7 bases. The CDR3 has 14 residues. Per germline, CDR1 MDHEN and CDR2 SYDVKM. The junction had 8 bases not matched to a gene; V was cut back by 8 bases and J by 4 bases.

V and J are TRBV5-1 and TRBJ1-3; 7 bases line up with TRBD1. V lost 4 bases to trimming and J lost 2 bases; unmatched junction nucleotides: 3. The CDR3 covers 14 residues. Germline loops: CDR1 SGHRS, CDR2 YFSETQ. The CDR3 DNA reads TGCGCCAGCAGCGCCGGGACAGCTGGAAACACCATATATTTT. Translated: CASSAGTAGNTIYF.

The J gene is TRBJ1-2, the V gene TRBV7-3; 9 bases fit TRBD1. V trimming: 4 bases; J trimming: 6 bases; junction bases outside the gene matches: 6. CDR1 is SGHTA, CDR2 FQGTGA, per germline. The CDR3 has 14 amino acids. The DNA for the CDR3 is TGTGCCAGCAGCTCCCCGGGACAGGGAGATGGCTACACCTTC. This translates into CASSSPGQGDGYTF.

The chain couples TRBV4-1 to TRBJ1-1; a possible D gene is TRBD1 (6 bases). Germline CDR1 and CDR2: MGHRA and YSYEKL. V lost 0 bases, J lost 0 bases, and 14 bases lay in between. This CDR3 spans 17 amino acids. CDR3 DNA: TGCGCCAGCAGCCAAGACCCGCAGACAGGACTGAACACTGAAGCTTTCTTT. The encoded protein is CASSQDPQTGLNTEAFF.

This clone was observed a single time. This chain links TRBV5-6 with TRBJ2-5; perhaps TRBD1 as D (5 bases). CDR3 length equals 14 residues. Trimming took 0 bases from V and 2 from J, leaving 8 bases between them. Germline-derived CDR1 and CDR2 are SGHDT and YYEEEE. Here the CDR3 reads CASSLGTTQETQYF. The CDR3 nucleotides are TGTGCCAGCAGCTTGGGGACAACACAAGAGACCCAGTACTTC.